This TCR beta chain was identified in a study of T cells in Graves' hyperthyroidism and ophthalmopathy. Points on this clonotype: Its antigen is not identified.

Amplification targeted TCR beta CDR3 regions from RNA transcripts. Using the HTBI primer set, a first-round RT-PCR was run on the TCR CDR3. Using its own MiXCR run on the multiplex PCR reads, TCRdb lists one record per CDR3 protein. The data hold more than 150,000 distinct CDR3 sequences, with approximately 15% observed a single time. Each 10 ml fresh peripheral blood draw supplied the PBMCs. The ends lost 0 bases at V and 6 bases at J; junction bases unmatched: 2. The CDR3 has 15 residues. Germline CDR1 LGHNA, CDR2 YNFKEQ. Whole-study results and caveats: Ophthalmopathy and stable hyperthyroidism were told apart by a 13 V-J model. Most thyroid clonotypes with frequency above 0.001 were detected in blood.

This clonotype originated in a woman aged 45 to 65 with Graves' hyperthyroidism. Sequencing was carried out using blood. The chain has TRBV4-2 and TRBJ2-1, with 10 bases aligning to TRBD1. CDR3 coding DNA: TGTGCCAGCAGCCAAGAGGGGACAGGGGTCAATGAGCAGTTCTTC. Protein: CASSQEGTGVNEQFF.